The 19 T cell receptor beta chains below were found in one sample sequenced in a study of cytomegalovirus exposure and HLA in healthy donors. Data came from immunoSEQ multiplex PCR; TCRdb stores just in-frame clones and leaves some out. There are about 260,000 clones in the sample; 90% occur only once, and 2.5% to 3.5% lies in the top ten. Material: PBMCs. These receptors were obtained from a woman under 40 in good health and CMV-seronegative.

The rearrangement uses TRBV7-8 and TRBJ2-7; TRBD2 aligns across 9 bases. The germline gives CDR1 SGHVS, CDR2 FQNEAQ. The CDR3 sequence is 16 residues long. V trimming: 1 base; J trimming: 5 bases; junction bases outside the gene matches: 9. The CDR3 protein is CASSLVQASGIHEQYF. Here the CDR3 DNA reads TGTGCCAGCAGCTTAGTCCAGGCTAGCGGGATCCACGAGCAGTACTTC.

This clone has more than one count but fewer than ten. The CDR3 sequence: CASSVDRGGQPQHF. As DNA, the CDR3 is TGTGCCAGCAGCGTCGACAGGGGCGGGCAGCCCCAGCATTTT. The rearrangement links TRBV7-2 to TRBJ1-5; TRBD1 matches at 8 bases. Per germline, CDR1 SGHTA and CDR2 FQGNSA. V lost 5 bases and J lost 7; bases outside the gene matches: 7. CDR3 length: 14 amino acids.

This clone was found a few times. CDR3 nucleotide sequence: TGTGCCAGCAGCCCTATCGCGGGGGACGAGCAGTACTTC. Translating it yields CASSPIAGDEQYF. The V gene is TRBV7-6, the J gene TRBJ2-7; 7 bases align to TRBD2. Trimming cost V 5 bases and J 5 bases; bases outside gene matches: 6. The CDR3 runs to 13 residues. CDR1 is SGHVS, CDR2 FNYEAQ, per germline.

V is TRBV5-5 and J is TRBJ1-1, with D perhaps matching TRBD1 (5 bases). The germline CDR1 and CDR2 sequences are SGHKS and YYEKEE (reference sequence). This CDR3 comprises 16 residues. The germline V and J ends were trimmed by 3 bases and 0 bases, with 15 bases remaining between them. Here the CDR3 reads CASSWGTVDMNTEAFF. The CDR3 DNA sequence: TGTGCCAGCAGCTGGGGGACGGTGGATATGAACACTGAAGCTTTCTTT. Filled out from reference TRBV5-5 and TRBJ1-1, the complete variable domain reads DAGVTQSPTHLIKTRGQQVTLRCSPISGHKSVSWYQQVLGQGPQFIFQYYEKEERGRGNFPDRFSARQFPNYSSELNVNALLLGDSALYLCASSWGTVDMNTEAFFGQGTRLTVV.

CDR3 in DNA: TGTGCCAGCAGCTCAAGGGCGGGCCAAGAGACCCAGTACTTC. Protein product: CASSSRAGQETQYF. J is TRBJ2-5 and V is TRBV14; D is perhaps TRBD2 (5 bases). Germline CDR1 and CDR2: SGHDN and FVKESK. Trimming took off 5 bases at V and 1 base at J, with 11 bases between the two ends. The CDR3 is 14 residues long.

There are a few counts of this clone. V usage is TRBV4-1 and J usage is TRBJ2-7, with TRBD1 identical over 7 bases. This CDR3 contains 16 residues. Germline trimming cut 1 base from V and 6 bases from J; bases unmatched to any gene: 12. The germline gives CDR1 MGHRA, CDR2 YSYEKL. The CDR3 reads CASSQANLGGGSEQYF. CDR3 DNA: TGCGCCAGCAGCCAAGCTAACCTAGGGGGCGGTTCCGAGCAGTACTTC.

This sequence joins TRBV15 and TRBJ2-1; 8 bases map to TRBD2. Germline CDR1 and CDR2: LNHNV and YYDKDF (reference sequence). After removal of 0 bases from V and 6 bases from J, the junction contained 4 bases not matched to a gene. The CDR3 length is 15 residues. CDR3: CATSRERAGANEQFF. The CDR3 DNA reads TGTGCCACCAGCAGAGAGCGAGCGGGAGCCAATGAGCAGTTCTTC.

The chain is built from TRBV7-8 and TRBJ2-7; 7 nucleotides agree with TRBD1. This CDR3 contains 14 residues. Germline lookup yields CDR1 SGHVS and CDR2 FQNEAQ. V lost 6 bases and J lost 5; bases outside the gene matches: 10. CDR3 amino acids: CASSQRGLAHEQYF. As DNA, the CDR3 is TGTGCCAGCAGTCAAAGGGGGCTAGCTCACGAGCAGTACTTC. The variable domain in full, completed from reference TRBV7-8 and TRBJ2-7, reads GAGVSQSPRYKVAKRGQDVALRCDPISGHVSLFWYQQALGQGPEFLTYFQNEAQLDKSGLPSDRFFAERPEGSVSTLKIQRTQQEDSAVYLCASSQRGLAHEQYFGPGTRLTVT.

The rearrangement links TRBV9 to TRBJ2-1; 8 bases align to TRBD2. Germline values: CDR1 SGDLS, CDR2 YYNGEE. V dropped 0 bases and J dropped 6; count of bases not matched to a gene: 8. CDR3 length equals 16 residues. The CDR3 nucleotides are TGTGCCAGCAGCGTAGATTTGAGCGGGAGCCGCAATGAGCAGTTCTTC. Protein sequence: CASSVDLSGSRNEQFF.

This clone was seen a single time. V and J are TRBV18 and TRBJ2-7, with 15 bases matching TRBD2. The V and J ends lost 4 bases and 3 bases, in that order; junction bases with no gene match: 13. The length of the CDR3 is 19 residues. Germline V gene sequence: CDR1 KGHSH, CDR2 LQKENI. CDR3 sequence reads: CASSLPGTSGRRSFYEQYF. CDR3 DNA: TGTGCCAGCTCACTCCCCGGGACTAGCGGGAGGCGGTCCTTCTACGAGCAGTACTTC. Filled out from reference TRBV18 and TRBJ2-7, the complete variable domain reads NAGVMQNPRHLVRRRGQEARLRCSPMKGHSHVYWYRQLPEEGLKFMVYLQKENIIDESGMPKERFSAEFPKEGPSILRIQQVVRGDSAAYFCASSLPGTSGRRSFYEQYFGPGTRLTVT.

The chain has TRBV7-9 and TRBJ2-1; TRBD2 matches 15 bases. Looked up from germline, CDR1 is SEHNR and CDR2 is FQNEAQ (reference sequence). CDR3 size: 18 residues. The V gene end was trimmed by 5 bases and the J gene end by 1 base; junction bases not matched to a gene: 6. The DNA for the CDR3 is TGTGCCAGCAGCCGAGGACTAGCGGGAGGGCCTTCCTACAATGAGCAGTTCTTC. Its protein product is CASSRGLAGGPSYNEQFF.

The chain joins TRBV18 to TRBJ2-7; 10 bases line up with TRBD2. The CDR3 has 17 residues. Germline V gene sequence: CDR1 KGHSH, CDR2 LQKENI. The ends lost 4 bases at V and 3 bases at J; junction bases unmatched: 12. The CDR3, as DNA: TGTGCCAGCTCACATTCGGGACTAGCGAGCAACCTCTACGAGCAGTACTTC. Translating gives CASSHSGLASNLYEQYF.

J is TRBJ2-3 and V is TRBV6-1; TRBD2 aligns across 8 bases. The CDR3 spans 15 residues. V lost 5 bases to trimming and J lost 3 bases; unmatched junction nucleotides: 7. Germline V lookup: CDR1 MNHNS, CDR2 SASEGT. This CDR3 reads CASSISGIVTDTQYF. The CDR3 DNA sequence: TGTGCCAGCAGTATTAGCGGGATCGTAACAGATACGCAGTATTTT.

The chain recombines TRBV7-2 with TRBJ2-5; 8 bases agree with TRBD1. CDR1 is SGHTA and CDR2 is FQGNSA in the germline V gene. The CDR3 has 16 residues. The J segment lost 4 bases and the V segment lost 5 bases, leaving 12 bases of the junction unmatched. The chain's CDR3 is CASSAQWWQGAETQYF. The CDR3 DNA reads TGTGCCAGCAGCGCCCAGTGGTGGCAGGGGGCAGAGACCCAGTACTTC. Complete variable domain (other parts from reference TRBV7-2 and TRBJ2-5): GAGVSQSPSNKVTEKGKDVELRCDPISGHTALYWYRQSLGQGLEFLIYFQGNSAPDKSGLPSDRFSAERTGGSVSTLTIQRTQQEDSAVYLCASSAQWWQGAETQYFGPGTRLLVL.

This clone was found once. The chain combines TRBV5-1 with TRBJ2-7; TRBD1 is a possible D gene (6 bases). CDR1 and CDR2 (germline): SGHRS, YFSETQ. This CDR3 comprises 15 residues. The ends were cut back, 0 bases at V and 2 bases at J, with 12 bases in the middle. CDR3 sequence reads: CASSLEGVPTYEQYF. The CDR3 DNA sequence: TGCGCCAGCAGCTTGGAGGGGGTTCCAACCTACGAGCAGTACTTC. The complete variable domain, with remaining parts taken from reference TRBV5-1 and TRBJ2-7, reads KAGVTQTPRYLIKTRGQQVTLSCSPISGHRSVSWYQQTPGQGLQFLFEYFSETQRNKGNFPGRFSGRQFSNSRSEMNVSTLELGDSALYLCASSLEGVPTYEQYFGPGTRLTVT.

The rearrangement uses TRBV7-3 and TRBJ1-1, with D tentatively TRBD1 (5 bases). The CDR3 is made up of 14 amino acids. V was shortened by 2 bases and J by 1 base, with 8 bases between the two germline ends. CDR1 SGHTA and CDR2 FQGTGA come from the germline V gene. The CDR3 loop reads CASSLGTGNTEAFF. The CDR3 region has the DNA TGTGCCAGCAGCTTAGGGACCGGGAACACTGAAGCTTTCTTT. The variable domain in full, completed from reference TRBV7-3 and TRBJ1-1, reads GAGVSQTPSNKVTEKGKYVELRCDPISGHTALYWYRQSLGQGPEFLIYFQGTGAADDSGLPNDRFFAVRPEGSVSTLKIQRTERGDSAVYLCASSLGTGNTEAFFGQGTRLTVV.

This chain joins TRBV19 and TRBJ2-7; weak D call: TRBD1 (5 bases). The germline gives CDR1 LNHDA, CDR2 SQIVND (reference sequence). This CDR3 spans 14 amino acids. V was cut by 4 bases and J by 5 bases, with 15 bases left in between. In nucleotides, the CDR3 is TGTGCCAGTAGTAACGGCAGGGTATCACACGAGCAGTACTTC. The encoded protein is CASSNGRVSHEQYF.

The gene calls are TRBV5-1 and TRBJ2-2; D is uncertain. The CDR3 contains 15 residues. Trimming stripped 0 bases from V and 3 bases from J, with 9 bases between. Germline V CDR1 and CDR2: SGHRS, YFSETQ. The CDR3 sequence: CASSLVGMDTGELFF. CDR3 nucleotides: TGCGCCAGCAGCTTGGTGGGAATGGACACCGGGGAGCTGTTTTTT.

The rearrangement links TRBV19 to TRBJ1-2; 8 bases are a match to TRBD1. This CDR3 spans 15 amino acids. V was pared by 7 bases and J by 2 bases, with 9 bases of the junction left unmatched. Germline V gives CDR1 LNHDA, CDR2 SQIVND (reference sequence). The CDR3 loop is CASKGQGSSNYGYTF. The CDR3 DNA reads TGTGCCAGTAAAGGACAGGGCTCATCCAACTATGGCTACACCTTC.